This T cell receptor beta chain was found in a study of T cell repertoires in cytomegalovirus infection. Study overall: Epitope selection comprised recently identified HLA-C-restricted CMV epitopes and well-studied HLA-B-restricted CMV epitopes. From public TCR beta signatures came an indication of both CMV infection and matching HLA type. General study results and limits: Dominating the ex vivo response were TCR beta clonotypes that were CMV-specific and HLA-C-restricted. Summed public TCR beta family frequency identified CMV carriers bearing the relevant HLA.

TCRdb used MiXCR to reprocess the reads, holding one entry per CDR3 protein. The table has about 830,000 distinct CDR3 sequences, approximately 29% seen once. Germline loops: CDR1 LNHDA, CDR2 SQIVND (reference sequence). The germline V and J ends were trimmed by 0 bases and 0 bases, with 15 bases remaining between them. This CDR3 comprises 18 residues. On this clonotype: What it binds is unknown.

The TCR sequence derives from a human donor in good health (CMV status not recorded). Some clones in this sample may be carry-over from other donors' samples. The chain carries TRBV19 and TRBJ2-4, with D tentatively TRBD1 (6 bases). The starting material was cultured CD8+ T cells from PBMCs, obtained from culture after CMV antigen stimulation. CDR3 protein: CASSIDWTAHIAKNIQYF. The CDR3 nucleotides are TGTGCCAGTAGTATAGACTGGACAGCTCACATAGCCAAAAACATTCAGTACTTC.